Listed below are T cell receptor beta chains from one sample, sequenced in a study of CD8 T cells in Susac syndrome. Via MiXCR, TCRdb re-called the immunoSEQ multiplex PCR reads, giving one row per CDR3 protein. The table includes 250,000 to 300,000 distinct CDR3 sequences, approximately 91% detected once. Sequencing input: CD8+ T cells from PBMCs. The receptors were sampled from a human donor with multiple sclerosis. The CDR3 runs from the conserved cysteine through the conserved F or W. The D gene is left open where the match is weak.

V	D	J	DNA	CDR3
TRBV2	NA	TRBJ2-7	TGTGCCAGCAGTGGGTTAGGGTACGAGCAGTACTTC	CASSGLGYEQYF
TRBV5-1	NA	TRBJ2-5	TGCGCCAGCAGCTTGGAGGAGCGCATCTGGGTCCAGGAGGGGACCCAGTACTTC	CASSLEERIWVQEGTQYF
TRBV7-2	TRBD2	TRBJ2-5	TGTGCCAGCAGCCTAGGACTAGCGGGAGGGCCGGTGGGAGAGACCCAGTACTTC	CASSLGLAGGPVGETQYF
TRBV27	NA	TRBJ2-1	TGTGCCAGCACCTTCTTCCCCCCACTAGTCGGGGGAGAGCAGTTCTTC	CASTFFPPLVGGEQFF
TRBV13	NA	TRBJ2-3	TGTGCCAGCAGCCCTACCCCACGTGCTAGCACAGATACGCAGTATTTT	CASSPTPRASTDTQYF
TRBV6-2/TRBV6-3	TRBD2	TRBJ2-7	TGTGCCAGCAGTTACGACTCTAGCGGGGCCTACGAGCAGTACTTC	CASSYDSSGAYEQYF
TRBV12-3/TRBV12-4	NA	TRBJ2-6	TGTGCCAGCAGTTTAGTCCTTTGGGACAACCTCTCTGGGGCCAACGTCCTGACTTTC	CASSLVLWDNLSGANVLTF
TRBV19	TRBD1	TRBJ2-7	TGTGCCAGTAGTACGGGTTTGGGACAGAACTACGAGCAGTACTTC	CASSTGLGQNYEQYF
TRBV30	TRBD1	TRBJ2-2	TGTGCCTGGAGCCCAGGACAGGGGGCGACGGGGGAGCTGTTTTTT	CAWSPGQGATGELFF
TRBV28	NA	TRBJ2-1	TGTGCCACCAAAGGGTGGGAGGCTGTAGTCGATGAGCAGTTCTTC	CATKGWEAVVDEQFF
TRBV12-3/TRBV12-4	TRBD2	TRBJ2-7	TGTGCCAGCAGTTCCCTAAGGACTAGCGGAAGCTCCTACGAGCAGTACTTC	CASSSLRTSGSSYEQYF
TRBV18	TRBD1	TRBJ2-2	TGTGCCAGCTCACCACCGACAGGGGCCGGGGAGCTGTTTTTT	CASSPPTGAGELFF
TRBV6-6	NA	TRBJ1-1	TGTGCCAGCAGTCCCTCGGGGTCCACTGAAGCTTTCTTT	CASSPSGSTEAFF
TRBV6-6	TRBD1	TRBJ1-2	TGTGCCAGCAGTTACTCGGGCGCAACAGGGGGCAATGGCTACACCTTC	CASSYSGATGGNGYTF
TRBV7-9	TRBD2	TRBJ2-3	TGTGCCAGCAGCGCTAGCGGATGGGCGGCAGATACGCAGTATTTT	CASSASGWAADTQYF
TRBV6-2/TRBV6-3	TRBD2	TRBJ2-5	TGTGCCAGCATCCCGATTCGACTAGCGGGGGATCAAGAGACCCAGTACTTC	CASIPIRLAGDQETQYF
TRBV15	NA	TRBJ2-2	TGTGCCACCCAGGGTCCGCCTGCCACCGGGGAGCTGTTTTTT	CATQGPPATGELFF
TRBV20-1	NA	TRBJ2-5	TGCAGTGCTAGCCCCGGACCCTCTCTAGAGCCCGAAGAGACCCAGTACTTC	CSASPGPSLEPEETQYF
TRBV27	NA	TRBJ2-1	TGTGCCACCCAACCCACAGCCAATGAGCAGTTCTTC	CATQPTANEQFF
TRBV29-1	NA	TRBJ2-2	TGCAGCGTTGACCAAGGGGGCACCGGGGAGCTGTTTTTT	CSVDQGGTGELFF
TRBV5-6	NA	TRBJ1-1	TGTGCCAGCAGCTTGTGGTTACAGGGGAACACTGAAGCTTTCTTT	CASSLWLQGNTEAFF